This T cell receptor beta chain came from a study of identical twins. TCRdb re-called the 5' RACE reads through MiXCR, storing one row per CDR3 protein. This sample has more than 1.5 million distinct CDR3 sequences, with around a third found just once. Germline loops: CDR1 MDHEN, CDR2 SYDVKM. Trimming stripped 6 bases from V and 4 bases from J, with 12 bases between. This CDR3 is built from 13 residues. The source material was cord blood. The origin of this receptor is a newborn girl in good health. The chain couples TRBV28 to TRBJ1-1, with unresolved D. CDR3 sequence (DNA): TGTGCCAGCAGCCCCATTGGCGGCACTGAAGCTTTCTTT. Translating it yields CASSPIGGTEAFF. Full variable domain (remainder filled in from reference TRBV28 and TRBJ1-1): DVKVTQSSRYLVKRTGEKVFLECVQDMDHENMFWYRQDPGLGLRLIYFSYDVKMKEKGDIPEGYSVSREKKERFSLILESASTNQTSMYLCASSPIGGTEAFFGQGTRLTVV.